Here is one TCR beta chain with its context. The antigen is not known. The data belong to a study of OX40 agonist ivuxolimab in advanced cancers. Study-wide background: Partial response was recorded in three patients: one hepatocellular carcinoma and two cutaneous melanoma cases. General study results and limits: Individuals who were partial responders at 0.1-3.0 mg/kg had clonal expansion that ranked among the lowest.

Profiling relied on immunoSEQ multiplex PCR, and the TCRdb table lists in-frame clones only, not all of them. The repertoire holds about 21,000 clones, with 76% as singletons. Germline assignment: CDR1 SGHTA and CDR2 FQGNSA. With V trimmed by 11 bases and J by 5 bases, 10 bases remained unmatched. The CDR3 has 14 amino acids. The sequenced sample was CD4+ or CD8+ T cells sorted from blood, obtained in a trial of the OX40 agonist ivuxolimab. The TCR originated in an adult with an advanced solid tumor such as melanoma, head and neck, liver or kidney cancer. The V and J genes are TRBV7-2 and TRBJ2-2; 8 positions agree with TRBD2. The chain's CDR3 is CASNRGGPTGELFF. The CDR3 DNA reads TGTGCCTCCAACCGGGGGGGCCCGACCGGGGAGCTGTTTTTT.